This TCR beta chain stems from a study of low-dose radiotherapy and immunotherapy resistance in tumors (dated by TCRdb to between 2020 and 2023). Notes on the research overall: In Cohort 1, 0.5 Gy per fraction was delivered every 2 weeks, and a total PTV dose of 6.5 Gy was prescribed. Patients in Cohort 2 were given 1 Gy per fraction every two weeks, for a total of 13 Gy across 26 weeks. Patients were given nivolumab as a 240 mg flat dose every two weeks and ipilimumab at 1 mg/kg every six weeks, with both drugs delivered intravenously. Cyclophosphamide 200 mg/m2 was administered intravenously every two weeks, one day before each radiation and immunotherapy administration. Aspirin 300 mg was taken orally once daily by patients for four cycles, starting on cycle 1 day 1. Randomization of trial participants into treatment groups was not performed. The translational analysis covered eight patients: three from the first dose cohort and the first five from the second dose cohort.

Per the germline V gene, MGHRA is the CDR1 and YSYEKL is the CDR2. From the cysteine up to the phenylalanine, the CDR3 has a length of 13 residues. Just CDR3 DNA is preserved here, 39 bases in frame from base 1. Trimmed from V: 4 bases; trimmed from J: 6 bases; junction bases lacking a gene match: 4. The sample's time point label, in plain terms: before trial treatment. The donors came from RACIN, which was a single-arm phase I dose-escalation trial that paired nivolumab and ipilimumab with aspirin, low-dose cyclophosphamide and low-dose radiotherapy. To be eligible, a patient needed to have an advanced solid tumor that was TIL-negative. Data came from an Illumina HiSeq 2500. To make first-strand cDNA, Superscript III was used along with a set of TRAV- and TRBV-specific primers so that both the TCRalpha and TCRbeta chains were covered. TCRs were amplified with Phusion for roughly 20 PCR cycles, with a constant-region primer paired with the adapter attached to the V primers. The MessageAmp II aRNA Amplification Kit was used to amplify the isolated mRNA, with in vitro transcription run for approximately 15 hours at 37 degrees C. mRNA for TCR sequencing was isolated with the Dynabeads mRNA DIRECT Purification Kit. Indexed Illumina adapters were added in a second Phusion PCR of 25 cycles, after which AMPure XP beads were used to purify the products. Processing in the source paper ran as follows. Using custom Perl scripts, TCR sequences encoding the same protein were pooled, out-of-frame sequences were removed, and the abundance of each clonotype was computed. Any TCR sequence supported by only a single read was excluded from analysis. The metrics used to describe the repertoires included Shannon entropy, Gini index, clonality, richness, and the frequency of TCRs shared between repertoires. Using fastp trimming at Q25 and MiXCR clonotype assembly, TCRdb reanalyzed the public sequencing data and kept in-frame beta chains. Each entry is one CDR3 protein sequence, shown with its most common DNA and genes. TCRdb's processing, not the study's, gives the V and J calls here. A total of 60,000 to 75,000 distinct CDR3 sequences appear in this sample, 26% of them only once. Of the sample, 6.6% is held by the ten largest clones.

The table lists this clonotype with many counts. Its binding antigen is unknown. Per-base quality was not reported, and no clone a single base away is much larger than it. The sequencing used PBMCs, collected before treatment. The TCR sequence derives from a male donor with rectosigmoid adenocarcinoma. The chain is assembled from TRBV4-1 and TRBJ1-1; TRBD1 aligns with 8 central bases. The encoded CDR3 is CASSPSTGAEAFF. The bases are TGCGCCAGCAGCCCCTCGACAGGGGCTGAAGCTTTCTTT.